One sample yielded the 9 T cell receptor beta chains listed below, sequenced in a study of CD8 T cells in Susac syndrome. Reverse transcription of 0.5 to 1 ug RNA was performed with random hexamers. TCRdb itself ran the immunoSEQ multiplex PCR reads through MiXCR, one entry per CDR3 protein. The sample has about 120,000 distinct CDR3 sequences, about 94% seen once. Sequencing was done on a sample of CD8+ T cells from PBMCs. These receptors all come from a human donor with Susac syndrome.

The chain couples TRBV4-1 to TRBJ2-7; either TRBD1 or TRBD2 may supply D (5 bases each). Trimming stripped 7 bases from V and 5 bases from J, with 18 bases between. The germline gives CDR1 MGHRA, CDR2 YSYEKL. The CDR3 spans 14 residues. This CDR3 reads CASTPLPGTHEQYF. In DNA, the CDR3 is TGCGCCAGCACCCCCTTACCCGGGACCCACGAGCAGTACTTC.

The chain has TRBV5-1 and TRBJ1-2, with D hard to call. Per germline, CDR1 SGHRS and CDR2 YFSETQ. CDR3 length: 15 amino acids. Trimming left V 1 base short and J 3 bases short, with 13 bases between. CDR3 sequence (DNA): TGCGCCAGCAGCTTGTGGCAGGTCCGTGACTATGGCTACACCTTC. Its translation is CASSLWQVRDYGYTF.

This chain joins TRBV29-1 and TRBJ2-3; possibly TRBD1 for D (5 bases). Germline CDR1 is SQVTM and CDR2 is ANQGSEA. This CDR3 is built from 14 residues. V lost 3 bases and J 0 bases, leaving 10 bases between the germline ends. CDR3 amino acids: CSVEARDSTDTQYF. The CDR3 region has the DNA TGCAGCGTTGAGGCCAGGGATAGCACAGATACGCAGTATTTT.

V gene TRBV4-3 combines with J gene TRBJ2-1; 10 positions agree with TRBD2. This CDR3 has 16 residues. Germline trimming cut 3 bases from V and 3 bases from J; bases unmatched to any gene: 5. Germline V lookup: CDR1 LGHNA, CDR2 YSLEER. CDR3 amino acids: CASSQSTSGVYNEQFF. In DNA form, the CDR3 reads TGCGCCAGCAGCCAGAGTACTAGCGGGGTCTACAATGAGCAGTTCTTC.

V gene TRBV27 combines with J gene TRBJ2-7, with 9 positions matching TRBD2. From germline, CDR1 is MNHEY and CDR2 SMNVEV (reference sequence). Losses at the gene ends were 8 bases for V and 6 bases for J; bases not matched to a gene: 8. CDR3 length equals 13 residues. This CDR3 is CASRPGLASEQYF. The CDR3 bases are TGTGCCAGCCGGCCGGGACTAGCTAGCGAGCAGTACTTC.

The sample holds one count of this clonotype. V usage is TRBV6-6 and J usage is TRBJ1-4; no firm D call. With 2 bases removed from V and 6 bases from J, the gap between germline ends came to 10 bases. The CDR3 sequence is 14 residues long. The germline gives CDR1 MNHNY, CDR2 SVGAGI (reference sequence). CDR3 nucleotides: TGTGCCAGCAGTTACAGGGAAGGCGATGAAAAACTGTTTTTT. Amino acid sequence: CASSYREGDEKLFF.

The V gene is TRBV30, the J gene TRBJ2-1, with D uncertain. Trimming shortened V by 4 bases and J by 8 bases, and 9 bases separated the two germline ends. CDR1 is GTSNPN and CDR2 is SVGIG in the germline V gene (reference sequence). The CDR3 runs to 11 residues. CDR3 sequence reads: CAWTSGDEQFF. The DNA for the CDR3 is TGTGCCTGGACGTCGGGCGATGAGCAGTTCTTC.

The chain uses TRBV7-9 and TRBJ2-7, with D perhaps TRBD1 or TRBD2 (6 bases each). The CDR3 is 15 residues long. In germline, CDR1 is SEHNR, CDR2 FQNEAQ (reference sequence). V was pared by 0 bases and J by 4 bases, with 13 bases between. The CDR3, as DNA: TGTGCCAGCAGCTTAGCGGGGGGCTTCATTTACGAGCAGTACTTC. Translated: CASSLAGGFIYEQYF.

The chain links TRBV29-1 to TRBJ2-1; 7 positions match TRBD1. This CDR3 spans 16 amino acids. V was clipped by 0 bases and J by 3 bases; unmatched bases: 8. Per germline, CDR1 SQVTM and CDR2 ANQGSEA. The CDR3 nucleotides are TGCAGCGTTGAAGATCTTCGGACAGGAATCTACAATGAGCAGTTCTTC. Its translation: CSVEDLRTGIYNEQFF.